Shown below are 13 T cell receptor beta chains from a single sample sequenced in a study of T cells in Graves' hyperthyroidism and ophthalmopathy. Researchers amplified the TCR beta CDR3 regions from RNA transcripts. The HTBI primer set served for first-round RT-PCR of the TCR CDR3. TCRdb passed the multiplex PCR reads through MiXCR, listing each CDR3 protein once. The sample holds over 500,000 distinct CDR3 sequences, roughly 15% seen once. Sample: blood. These receptors were collected from a woman in her 40s with Graves' hyperthyroidism.

The table lists this clonotype with many counts. The V and J genes are TRBV28 and TRBJ1-2; TRBD1 might be the D (6 bases). Germline lookup yields CDR1 MDHEN and CDR2 SYDVKM. CDR3 length equals 13 residues. Trimming shortened V by 3 bases and J by 3 bases, and 8 bases separated the two germline ends. This CDR3 is CASSFTGYYGYTF. In nucleotides, the CDR3 is TGTGCCAGCAGTTTCACAGGGTACTATGGCTACACCTTC.

This clonotype was seen ten or more times. The J gene is TRBJ1-1, the V gene TRBV28; 8 bases match TRBD1. V lost 4 bases and J lost 7; bases outside the gene matches: 11. CDR1 is MDHEN, CDR2 SYDVKM, per germline. The CDR3 is made up of 15 amino acids. CDR3 residues: CASSWDRRRIGEAFF. CDR3 sequence (DNA): TGTGCCAGCAGTTGGGACAGGAGACGAATCGGTGAAGCTTTCTTT.

This chain links TRBV4-1 with TRBJ2-1; TRBD1 is a possible D gene (6 bases). V was clipped by 0 bases and J by 6 bases, with 12 bases between them. This CDR3 has 15 amino acids. CDR1 is MGHRA and CDR2 is YSYEKL in the germline V gene. The CDR3 bases are TGCGCCAGCAGCCAAGAGAAGGGGGTGGCCAATGAGCAGTTCTTC. This codes for CASSQEKGVANEQFF.

This clonotype has more than one count but fewer than ten. The chain recombines TRBV25-1 with TRBJ2-3, with 10 bases identical to TRBD2. With 8 bases clipped from V and 6 bases from J, the junction kept 11 bases outside the gene matches. Germline V lookup: CDR1 MGHDK, CDR2 SYGVNS. The CDR3 runs to 15 residues. This chain's CDR3 is CASVQEAGGPDTQYF. CDR3 bases: TGTGCCAGCGTACAAGAAGCGGGAGGGCCGGATACGCAGTATTTT.

To note about this clonotype: A much bigger clone sits one base away, suggesting this may be a read error. The genes are TRBV20-1 and TRBJ2-3, with TRBD2 identical over 7 bases. The V and J ends lost 5 bases and 5 bases, in that order; junction bases with no gene match: 10. Germline loops: CDR1 DFQATT, CDR2 SNEGSKA (reference sequence). This CDR3 is built from 14 residues. The CDR3 DNA follows: TGCAGTGCTGGGGGGGGAGGGCCTGTAGATACGCAGTATTTT. Encoded protein: CSAGGGGPVDTQYF.

This clonotype was seen repeatedly, ten times or more. V gene TRBV20-1 combines with J gene TRBJ2-1, with 8 nucleotides matching TRBD2. J gave up 5 bases and V 3 bases, and 6 bases lay outside the gene matches. Looked up from germline, CDR1 is DFQATT and CDR2 is SNEGSKA (reference sequence). The CDR3 is 14 residues long. DNA of the CDR3: TGCAGTGCTAGGGTGGGACTAGGCGACAATGAGCAGTTCTTC. Amino acid sequence: CSARVGLGDNEQFF.

This clonotype was counted at least ten times. The rearrangement links TRBV11-1 to TRBJ1-2; the match to TRBD1 covers 8 bases. Germline lookup yields CDR1 SGHAT and CDR2 FQDESV (reference sequence). The CDR3 runs to 16 residues. V shed 4 bases and J 3 bases; nucleotides not matched to a gene: 10. As DNA, the CDR3 is TGTGCCAGCAGCTCCGGGACAGGAAGAGGAGACTATGGCTACACCTTC. Its translation is CASSSGTGRGDYGYTF.

This clonotype was counted ten times or more. The gene calls are TRBV3-1 and TRBJ2-7, with D hard to call. This CDR3 spans 13 amino acids. Germline values: CDR1 LGHDT, CDR2 YNNKEL (reference sequence). Trimming stripped 1 base from V and 4 bases from J, with 8 bases between. The CDR3 DNA sequence: TGTGCCAGCAGCCAAGTCGCCTCATACGAGCAGTACTTC. It is translated as CASSQVASYEQYF.

This clonotype has a count of ten or more. This chain uses TRBV12-3 or TRBV12-4 with TRBJ2-1; 8 nucleotides align to TRBD2. The V segment lost 7 bases and the J segment 2 bases; nucleotides outside the gene matches: 1. This CDR3 spans 13 amino acids. The CDR3: CASIAGTYNEQFF. The CDR3 DNA sequence: TGTGCCAGCATAGCGGGGACCTACAATGAGCAGTTCTTC.

The chain is built from TRBV10-3 and TRBJ2-1; D tentatively reads TRBD1 or TRBD2 (6 bases each). Germline V gene data show CDR1 as ENHRY and CDR2 as SYGVKD. Trimming removed 1 base from V and 7 bases from J, with 20 bases in between. The CDR3 covers 17 residues. This chain's CDR3 is CAISEFGGQGILNEQFF. Written as DNA, the CDR3 is TGTGCCATCAGTGAGTTTGGGGGGCAGGGGATATTGAATGAGCAGTTCTTC.

CDR3 amino acids: CAVRAGTGELFF. Written as DNA, the CDR3 is TGTGCCGTTAGGGCGGGCACCGGGGAGCTGTTTTTT. The chain couples TRBV6-1 to TRBJ2-2; a possible D gene is TRBD2 (5 bases). Germline-derived CDR1 and CDR2 are MNHNS and SASEGT. The CDR3 is made up of 12 amino acids. The V end was cut by 11 bases, the J end by 4 bases, with 11 bases between.

CDR3 DNA: TGCAGTGCTTCCCGGTATAGCGGGAAGGGCTACGAGCAGTACTTC. Its protein is CSASRYSGKGYEQYF. The rearrangement uses TRBV20-1 and TRBJ2-7; 8 nucleotides agree with TRBD2. The CDR3 runs 15 residues. J gave up 3 bases and V 5 bases, and 12 bases lay outside the gene matches. CDR1 and CDR2 from the germline V gene are DFQATT and SNEGSKA (reference sequence).

The gene calls are TRBV5-4 and TRBJ2-3, with D perhaps TRBD1 (5 bases). Trimming pared 3 bases from V and 1 base from J, leaving 15 bases between. CDR3 length equals 16 residues. Germline V gene data show CDR1 as SGHNT and CDR2 as YYREEE (reference sequence). CDR3 bases: TGTGCCAGCAGCTCGCTGACAGAGGTCCGCACAGATACGCAGTATTTT. Protein sequence: CASSSLTEVRTDTQYF.